These T cell receptor beta chains were read from a single sample in a study of blood T cell repertoires in COVID-19. Sequencing used immunoSEQ multiplex PCR; TCRdb keeps in-frame clones, though not all of them. The top ten clones hold roughly 15% of a sample with tens of thousands of clones, roughly 80% of them seen once. The specimen sequenced was peripheral blood. These receptor sequences come from a woman aged 80 or over with active or convalescent COVID-19. CDR3s include the opening cysteine and the closing phenylalanine or tryptophan. D genes are given only for firm matches. For some rows the clone size is stated as once, few or many, or as a class when expanded; others skip it.

D gene,V gene,J gene,clone size,CDR3 DNA,CDR3 protein
.,TRBV7-6,TRBJ2-5,.,TGTGCCAGCAGCGCCTACGGACAGTGGGAGACCCAGTACTTC,CASSAYGQWETQYF
TRBD1,TRBV14,TRBJ2-7,.,TGTGCCAGCAGCCAAGATTCGGGACAGCCTTACGAGCAGTACTTC,CASSQDSGQPYEQYF
.,TRBV27,TRBJ2-1,.,TGTGCCAGCAGTTTGCCAGGGGCCCCCTCCTACAATGAGCAGTTCTTC,CASSLPGAPSYNEQFF
TRBD1,TRBV29-1,TRBJ1-3,.,TGCAGCGCCAGGACAGGGCCGGACACCATATATTTT,CSARTGPDTIYF
.,TRBV27,TRBJ1-4,.,TGTGCCAGCAGTCTACAGGCACTGGGGGAAAAACTGTTTTTT,CASSLQALGEKLFF
TRBD2,TRBV5-1,TRBJ2-5,.,TGCGCCAGCAGCCCCGGGGCAGCGGGGCAAGAGACCCAGTACTTC,CASSPGAAGQETQYF
TRBD1,TRBV5-1,TRBJ1-2,.,TGCGCCAGCAGCTTCCGGGACAGGGATGGGGGCTACACCTTC,CASSFRDRDGGYTF
.,TRBV1,TRBJ2-1,.,TGCACCAATTCAGGACTAGCGGGGGACAATGAGCAGTTCTTC,CTNSGLAGDNEQFF
TRBD2,TRBV4-1,TRBJ2-1,.,TGCGCCAGCAGCCTCGTACCGATGGCGGGAGGGCCCAACTTGGGGAATGAGCAGTTCTTC,CASSLVPMAGGPNLGNEQFF
.,TRBV7-8,TRBJ2-1,.,TGTGCCAGCAGCTTATACTCCGGGAGAGCACACAATGAGCAGTTCTTC,CASSLYSGRAHNEQFF
.,TRBV7-9,TRBJ1-1,.,TGTGCCAGCAGCCTTAGGGAGGGGGTTGAAGCTTTCTTT,CASSLREGVEAFF
TRBD1,TRBV6-1,TRBJ1-1,.,TGTGCCAGCAGCCCCGGGACAGGGCCCACTGAAGCTTTCTTT,CASSPGTGPTEAFF
TRBD2,TRBV7-2,TRBJ2-5,.,TGTGCCAGCAGCTTAGACGGGAGGCCCCCAGAGACCCAGTACTTC,CASSLDGRPPETQYF
.,TRBV18,TRBJ1-4,.,TGTGCCAGCTCACCATTGGGGGGTTCAACTAATGAAAAACTGTTTTTT,CASSPLGGSTNEKLFF
.,TRBV5-1,TRBJ2-3,few,TGCGCCAGCACCTTACAAGGGGGGGGAGATACGCAGTATTTT,CASTLQGGGDTQYF
TRBD1,TRBV7-2,TRBJ1-2,.,TGTGCCAGCAGCCAGACAGGGAGGCATGGCTACACCTTC,CASSQTGRHGYTF
TRBD1,TRBV28,TRBJ1-2,.,TGTGCCAGCACCAACCCCGCTCCCGGGGACAGGGTCTATGGCTACACCTTC,CASTNPAPGDRVYGYTF
.,TRBV19,TRBJ2-6,once,TGTGCCAGTAGTATAGGGTTTAGCGGGGCCAACGTCCTGACTTTC,CASSIGFSGANVLTF
.,TRBV29-1,TRBJ1-2,few,TGCAGCGTTGAAGATTACGAGGATGGCTACACCTTC,CSVEDYEDGYTF
TRBD1,TRBV6-5,TRBJ1-5,.,TGTGCCGCCAGACAGGGTACAAATCAGCCCCAGCATTTT,CAARQGTNQPQHF
.,TRBV6-2/TRBV6-3,TRBJ2-7,.,TGTGCCAGCAGTTACCATAGTGGAGGCGGGGGCTTCTACGAGCAGTACTTC,CASSYHSGGGGFYEQYF
.,TRBV4-3,TRBJ2-3,.,TGCGCCAGCAGCCAAGGACTAGCAGATACGCAGTATTTT,CASSQGLADTQYF
.,TRBV9,TRBJ2-7,once,TGTGCCAGCCATCTCGATATAGCGGAGTCCTACGAGCAGTACTTC,CASHLDIAESYEQYF
.,TRBV7-9,TRBJ1-2,few,TGTGCCAGCAGCCCCCGGGGAGGGGACTATGGCTACACCTTC,CASSPRGGDYGYTF
TRBD2,TRBV7-9,TRBJ2-1,.,TGTGCCAGCAGCCTAGAGACTAGCGGGGACCGCTCCTACAATGAGCAGTTCTTC,CASSLETSGDRSYNEQFF
.,TRBV6-2/TRBV6-3,TRBJ1-1,.,TGTGCCAGCAGTTACTACAGGGATACTGAAGCTTTCTTT,CASSYYRDTEAFF
.,TRBV5-1,TRBJ2-5,.,TGCGCCAGCAGCATGACAGGCACCCAAGAGACCCAGTACTTC,CASSMTGTQETQYF
.,TRBV2,TRBJ2-1,.,TGTGCCAGCAAGGCGGGCTCCATCTACAATGAGCAGTTCTTC,CASKAGSIYNEQFF
TRBD2,TRBV27,TRBJ2-2,.,TGTGCCAGCAGCTACGGGACTACGAACACCGGGGAGCTGTTTTTT,CASSYGTTNTGELFF
TRBD1,TRBV6-5,TRBJ2-7,once,TGTGCCAGCGACGGGACAGCTACACTCTACGAGCAGTACTTC,CASDGTATLYEQYF
TRBD1,TRBV6-5,TRBJ1-1,few,TGTGCCAGCAGGAACCTCGACAGGGCGAACACTGAAGCTTTCTTT,CASRNLDRANTEAFF
.,TRBV25-1,TRBJ1-5,.,TGTGCCAGCAGCAATACAGGGAAGGAACCCCAGCATTTT,CASSNTGKEPQHF
TRBD2,TRBV28,TRBJ2-7,.,TGTGCCAGCAGGCCCTGGACTAGCGGGAGGGACGAGCAGTACTTC,CASRPWTSGRDEQYF
.,TRBV18,TRBJ2-6,once,TGTGCCAGCTCTCCCCAGCCAGGCCTCTCTGGGGCCAACGTCCTGACTTTC,CASSPQPGLSGANVLTF
.,TRBV2,TRBJ2-5,.,TGTGCCAGCAGTAGTATCCAGGGAATTCAAGAGACCCAGTACTTC,CASSSIQGIQETQYF
.,TRBV20-1,TRBJ1-1,.,TGCAGTGCTAGTCATCGTCGGGGTACTGAAGCTTTCTTT,CSASHRRGTEAFF
TRBD2,TRBV27,TRBJ2-7,.,TGTGCCAGCAGTTTACGACCCCAACCCCGAGCGGGAGACTCCTACGAGCAGTACTTC,CASSLRPQPRAGDSYEQYF
TRBD2,TRBV6-2/TRBV6-3,TRBJ2-5,few,TGTGCCAGCAGTTACGATAGCGGGAGGGCGCAAGAGACCCAGTACTTC,CASSYDSGRAQETQYF
TRBD2,TRBV28,TRBJ2-1,.,TGTGCCAGCAGTTCCCCCGGTAGCGGGAGGGCGGATGAGCAGTTCTTC,CASSSPGSGRADEQFF
TRBD1,TRBV2,TRBJ1-6,.,TGTGCCAGCAGTGAGCAGACAGGGTCTGATTCACCCCTCCACTTT,CASSEQTGSDSPLHF
.,TRBV23-1,TRBJ1-2,.,TGCGCCAGCAGTCAATCGGCAGGGGTTATTCCCAACTATGGCTACACCTTC,CASSQSAGVIPNYGYTF
.,TRBV3-1/TRBV3-2,TRBJ2-7,.,TGTGCCAGCAGCCAAGATCCCGGGGACAAGTTCGCCGAGCAGTACTTC,CASSQDPGDKFAEQYF
.,TRBV6-1,TRBJ1-6,.,TGTGCCAGCAGTGATTCCTCGAGCTCCTATAATTCACCCCTCCACTTT,CASSDSSSSYNSPLHF
.,TRBV24-1,TRBJ1-4,.,TGTGCCACCAGTGAACTTCACAGGACGGAGGGTGAAAAACTGTTTTTT,CATSELHRTEGEKLFF
.,TRBV11-2,TRBJ2-2,few,TGTGCCAGCAGCTTAGAGGCGGTACGGAGAAACACCGGGGAGCTGTTTTTT,CASSLEAVRRNTGELFF
TRBD2,TRBV10-2,TRBJ2-2,.,TGCGCCAGCAGGCCGGGACTAGCGGGGGTCACCGGGGAGCTGTTTTTT,CASRPGLAGVTGELFF
.,TRBV12-3/TRBV12-4,TRBJ2-5,.,TGTGCCAGCAGTTGGACAGAAAAAGAGACCCAGTACTTC,CASSWTEKETQYF
TRBD2,TRBV6-5,TRBJ2-5,.,TGTGCCAGCAGTTCCCTTAGCGGGAGGGCCAGGGAGACCCAGTACTTC,CASSSLSGRARETQYF
TRBD1,TRBV5-4,TRBJ2-7,few,TGTGCCAGCAGCTTGGGCGGGACAGGGATATCCTACGAGCAGTACTTC,CASSLGGTGISYEQYF
TRBD1,TRBV2,TRBJ2-7,.,TGTGCCAGCAGCCCAACGGTCCTGACAGGGGGCGATCTACACTTC,CASSPTVLTGGDLHF
TRBD2,TRBV11-1,TRBJ2-7,.,TGTGCCAGCAGCGGACTAGCTGGAACCTACGAGCAGTACTTC,CASSGLAGTYEQYF
TRBD2,TRBV10-1,TRBJ2-1,.,TGCGCCAGCAGTGGAGAGATGGGACTAGCGGGAGGAAGCTCCTACAATGAGCAGTTCTTC,CASSGEMGLAGGSSYNEQFF
TRBD1,TRBV11-2,TRBJ1-2,.,TGTGCCAGCAGCTTAGAGGGACAGTCCTATGGCTACACCTTC,CASSLEGQSYGYTF
.,TRBV30,TRBJ1-6,few,TGTGCCTGGAGTTTCAGCTCCTATAATTCACCCCTCCACTTT,CAWSFSSYNSPLHF
.,TRBV7-2,TRBJ1-1,.,TGTGCCAGCAGCCAAAGGGAGAAGAACACTGAAGCTTTCTTT,CASSQREKNTEAFF
.,TRBV7-9,TRBJ2-3,.,TGTGCCAGCAGCTTAGCGCGGGGCACCCCTAGCACAGATACGCAGTATTTT,CASSLARGTPSTDTQYF
.,TRBV28,TRBJ1-4,once,TGTGCCAGCAATTCGGGTCCCGAGGCGGAAAAACTGTTTTTT,CASNSGPEAEKLFF
TRBD2,TRBV4-2,TRBJ2-1,.,TGTGCCAGCAGCCAGGCCTGGACTAGCGGGGGAAATGAGCAGTTCTTC,CASSQAWTSGGNEQFF